The 18 T cell receptor beta chains below were found in one sample sequenced in a study of shared clonotypes between healthy human individuals. Sequenced by immunoSEQ multiplex PCR; TCRdb stores in-frame clones only, minus some. The sample has about 2.2 million clones; around 93% are singletons. In the naive CD8 group, cells lacked CD45RO and were positively selected for CCR7, so terminally differentiated effector memory CD45RA+ cells were left out. Sequencing used naive CD8+ T cells from PBMCs. The receptors stem from a man between 18 and 35 years old in good health. Some clones in this sample may be carry-over from other donors' samples.

A note on this clone: This sample includes further DNA sequences coding for the same CDR3. The J gene is TRBJ1-1, the V gene TRBV7-3; the D gene is possibly TRBD1 (6 bases). The V end was cut by 2 bases, the J end by 6 bases, with 10 bases between. CDR3 length: 13 residues. Germline V gene sequence: CDR1 SGHTA, CDR2 FQGTGA. The CDR3 coding sequence is TGTGCCAGCAGCTTATCAGGGGTGGCTGAAGCTTTCTTT. Translated: CASSLSGVAEAFF.

The chain's CDR3 is CASSILRDTDVYGYTF. Written as DNA, the CDR3 is TGTGCCAGTAGTATACTCCGGGACACCGATGTATATGGCTACACCTTC. This chain connects TRBV19 to TRBJ1-2; perhaps TRBD1 as D (6 bases). V lost 2 bases and J lost 5, with 18 bases in between. The CDR3 length is 16 residues. Germline V gene lookup returns CDR1 LNHDA and CDR2 SQIVND (reference sequence). Full variable domain (rest looked up from reference TRBV19 and TRBJ1-2): DGGITQSPKYLFRKEGQNVTLSCEQNLNHDAMYWYRQDPGQGLRLIYYSQIVNDFQKGDIAEGYSVSREKKESFPLTVTSAQKNPTAFYLCASSILRDTDVYGYTFGSGTRLTVV.

As to this clone: The sample holds other DNA sequences that translate to the same CDR3. The genes are TRBV27 and TRBJ2-3; no clear D. Germline CDR1 MNHEY, CDR2 SMNVEV (reference sequence). This CDR3 is 12 amino acids long. Trimming removed 2 bases from V and 5 bases from J, with 5 bases in between. CDR3 nucleotide sequence: TGTGCCAGCAGTTTAAGAGGAGATACGCAGTATTTT. Translating gives CASSLRGDTQYF.

The chain recombines TRBV28 with TRBJ2-5; no clear D. V was pared by 5 bases and J by 0 bases, with 10 bases between. CDR3 length: 14 residues. Germline CDR1 reads MDHEN; CDR2 reads SYDVKM. The CDR3 DNA reads as TGTGCCAGCAGTCTCCTCGGAAACCAAGAGACCCAGTACTTC. This sequence encodes CASSLLGNQETQYF.

This clone has just one count. This CDR3 is CASSPRQGRTGNTIYF. The CDR3 nucleotides read TGTGCCAGCAGCCCAAGACAGGGGAGGACTGGAAACACCATATATTTT. The chain employs TRBV9 and TRBJ1-3; 8 positions agree with TRBD1. CDR3 length: 16 residues. V trimming: 4 bases; J trimming: 2 bases; junction bases outside the gene matches: 8. Per germline, CDR1 SGDLS and CDR2 YYNGEE.

The rearrangement uses TRBV28 and TRBJ1-2, with unresolved D. V was trimmed by 2 bases and J by 5 bases, leaving 15 bases between them. CDR3 length: 15 amino acids. From germline, CDR1 is MDHEN and CDR2 SYDVKM. The CDR3 loop reads CASSLSRKIGYGYTF. The CDR3 DNA reads as TGTGCCAGCAGTTTAAGCCGGAAAATAGGTTATGGCTACACCTTC.

The chain has TRBV19 and TRBJ1-1; D unresolved. CDR3 size: 14 residues. Germline V lookup: CDR1 LNHDA, CDR2 SQIVND (reference sequence). V lost 4 bases, J lost 5 bases, and 14 bases lay in between. The CDR3 region is CASSTPGRKTEAFF. The CDR3, as DNA: TGTGCCAGTAGTACCCCGGGAAGGAAGACTGAAGCTTTCTTT.

This chain links TRBV25-1 with TRBJ2-2; D is unclear. Per germline, CDR1 MGHDK and CDR2 SYGVNS. Trimming removed 5 bases from V and 9 bases from J, with 7 bases in between. The CDR3 length is 11 residues. The CDR3, as DNA: TGTGCCAGCAGTCGGAGCCGGGAGCTGTTTTTT. Its translation is CASSRSRELFF.

The CDR3 DNA follows: TGCGCCAGCAGCCAAGATAAGGGAGCCGGAAACACCATATATTTT. It specifies CASSQDKGAGNTIYF. The chain is built from TRBV4-1 and TRBJ1-3, with D uncertain. The V gene's germline CDR1 is MGHRA and CDR2 YSYEKL. Trimming left V 0 bases short and J 4 bases short, with 10 bases between. The CDR3 length is 15 residues.

The genes are TRBV5-1 and TRBJ1-1; no firm D call. This CDR3 is 15 amino acids long. Germline CDR1 is SGHRS and CDR2 is YFSETQ. The V end lost 0 bases, the J end lost 2 bases, and 11 bases lay between the germline ends. The CDR3 region is CASSLDSDLNTEAFF. CDR3 in DNA: TGCGCCAGCAGCTTGGATTCAGATCTAAACACTGAAGCTTTCTTT.

This clone has just one count. The chain recombines TRBV30 with TRBJ2-7; 8 bases fit TRBD1. The CDR3 sequence is 14 residues long. Germline V gene sequence: CDR1 GTSNPN, CDR2 SVGIG (reference sequence). V shed 3 bases and J 2 bases; nucleotides not matched to a gene: 6. This CDR3 is CAWRRGQVTYEQYF. The CDR3 DNA sequence: TGTGCCTGGAGACGGGGACAGGTCACCTACGAGCAGTACTTC.

J is TRBJ2-7 and V is TRBV11-1, with TRBD1 matching 7 bases. This CDR3 comprises 16 residues. The trim removed 4 bases at V and 1 base at J, leaving 10 bases unmatched. Germline V lookup: CDR1 SGHAT, CDR2 FQDESV (reference sequence). The CDR3 spells CASSYPGTAKSYEQYF. CDR3 DNA: TGTGCCAGCAGCTACCCCGGGACAGCCAAGTCCTACGAGCAGTACTTC.

The count of this clone is one. The rearrangement joins TRBV5-8 to TRBJ2-7, with D perhaps assigned TRBD1 or TRBD2 (5 bases each). CDR3 length: 15 residues. V lost 4 bases, J lost 0 bases, and 14 bases lay in between. Germline loops: CDR1 SGHTS, CDR2 YDEGEE. CDR3 DNA: TGTGCCAGCAGCGGGGGACCTCCGAGCTCCTACGAGCAGTACTTC. Protein product: CASSGGPPSSYEQYF.

The chain's CDR3 is CASSLLLDTEAFF. CDR3 nucleotide sequence: TGTGCCAGCAGTTTATTGTTGGACACTGAAGCTTTCTTT. The chain links TRBV27 to TRBJ1-1; D is ambiguous. CDR3 length equals 13 residues. The V gene lost 1 base and the J gene lost 3 bases, with 6 bases spanning the gap. Germline V gene sequence: CDR1 MNHEY, CDR2 SMNVEV (reference sequence).

The CDR3 DNA follows: TGTGCCACCGAGACGGGAGGCACCCAAGAGACCCAGTACTTC. Encoded protein: CATETGGTQETQYF. This chain links TRBV28 with TRBJ2-5; 7 bases match TRBD2. After removal of 10 bases from V and 1 base from J, the junction contained 9 bases not matched to a gene. Germline CDR1 MDHEN, CDR2 SYDVKM. The CDR3 totals 14 residues.

This chain joins TRBV19 and TRBJ2-7; 7 bases match TRBD1. The CDR3 totals 13 residues. The junction had 3 bases not matched to a gene; V was cut back by 7 bases and J by 0 bases. Germline-derived CDR1 and CDR2 are LNHDA and SQIVND (reference sequence). CDR3 loop: CASTDRVSYEQYF. CDR3 in DNA: TGTGCCAGTACCGACAGGGTCTCCTACGAGCAGTACTTC.

The CDR3 nucleotides read TGTGCCAGCAGCCTAGGGACAGGGGGAAATATTATGTACAATGAGCAGTTCTTC. It translates to CASSLGTGGNIMYNEQFF. The gene calls are TRBV11-1 and TRBJ2-1; 11 positions match TRBD1. The V and J ends lost 5 bases and 4 bases, in that order; junction bases with no gene match: 13. CDR1 and CDR2 (germline): SGHAT, FQDESV (reference sequence). This CDR3 is 18 amino acids long.

With respect to this clone: Other DNA variants within this sample encode the same CDR3. The rearrangement joins TRBV11-2 to TRBJ1-1, with D possibly matching TRBD1 (6 bases). This CDR3 contains 14 residues. Germline V gene sequence: CDR1 SGHAT, CDR2 FQNNGV. Trimming removed 5 bases at V and 2 bases at J, with 12 bases between. This chain's CDR3 is CASSPGQRNTEAFF. In nucleotides, the CDR3 is TGTGCCAGCAGCCCCGGACAGCGAAACACTGAAGCTTTCTTT.